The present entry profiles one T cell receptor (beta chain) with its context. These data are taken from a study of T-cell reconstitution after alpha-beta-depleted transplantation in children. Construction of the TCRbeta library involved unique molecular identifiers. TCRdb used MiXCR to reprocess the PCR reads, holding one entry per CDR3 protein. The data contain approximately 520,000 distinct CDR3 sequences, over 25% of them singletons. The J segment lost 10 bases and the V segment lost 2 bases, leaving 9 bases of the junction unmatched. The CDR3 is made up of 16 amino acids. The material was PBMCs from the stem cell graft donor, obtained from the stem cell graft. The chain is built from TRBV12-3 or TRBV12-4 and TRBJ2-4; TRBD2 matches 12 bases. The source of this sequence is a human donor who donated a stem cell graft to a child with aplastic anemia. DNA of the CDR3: TGTGCCAGCAGTTTATGGGCTAGCGGGAGGGCTAGGATTCAGTACTTC. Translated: CASSLWASGRARIQYF.